This record looks at one T cell receptor (beta chain) sequence and its context. Its antigen is unknown. Assay used: immunoSEQ multiplex PCR; TCRdb lists only in-frame clones, some missing. The table has roughly 80,000 clones, just over 90% seen once. These data are taken from a study of T cell responses to AZD1222 COVID-19 vaccine. Study-level points and caveats: Regions left unmutated in variants are reportedly the target of nearly half of spike-specific TCRs. It should be noted that donors were predominantly white British and more often female, and clonal diversity was possibly underestimated. Vaccine-associated CD4 TCRs spanned spike, dominant at 160-218 and 743-854.

Germline CDR1 is SGHRS and CDR2 is YFSETQ. The CDR3 length is 17 residues. V gave up 0 bases and J gave up 2 bases; unmatched junction bases: 6. The TCR originated in an adult who received the AZD1222 COVID-19 vaccine. The chain couples TRBV5-1 to TRBJ2-1; 9 bases line up with TRBD1. This specimen was peripheral blood, taken 28 days after the second AZD1222 dose. CDR3 nucleotides: TGCGCCAGCAGCTTGGTTGCGGGGACAGGGACCTACAATGAGCAGTTCTTC. Encoded protein: CASSLVAGTGTYNEQFF.